The 19 T cell receptor beta chains given below trace back to one sample, sequenced in a study of blood T cell repertoires in COVID-19. Assay used: immunoSEQ multiplex PCR; TCRdb lists only in-frame clones, some missing. The table lists just under 55,000 clones, approximately 90% of them singletons. The specimen sequenced was peripheral blood. The source of these receptors is a man aged 50 to 59 with acute or convalescent COVID-19.

This chain joins TRBV19 and TRBJ2-3; 9 bases fit TRBD1. CDR1 is LNHDA and CDR2 is SQIVND in the germline V gene (reference sequence). J lost 0 bases, V lost 7 bases, and 14 bases had no gene match. The CDR3 is 18 amino acids. Here the CDR3 DNA reads TGTGCCAGTACTCACCGGGACAGGGACCCCTTTAGCACAGATACGCAGTATTTT. Amino acid sequence: CASTHRDRDPFSTDTQYF.

This chain connects TRBV5-6 to TRBJ1-2; no clear D gene. V lost 0 bases and J 5 bases, leaving 20 bases between the germline ends. The CDR3 covers 17 residues. CDR1 is SGHDT and CDR2 is YYEEEE in the germline V gene. The CDR3 loop reads CASSLVGSGGPTYGYTF. The CDR3 bases are TGTGCCAGCAGCTTGGTGGGCAGCGGTGGACCAACATATGGCTACACCTTC. Based on the CDR3 plus reference TRBV5-6 and TRBJ1-2, the full variable domain is DAGVTQSPTHLIKTRGQQVTLRCSPKSGHDTVSWYQQALGQGPQFIFQYYEEEERQRGNFPDRFSGHQFPNYSSELNVNALLLGDSALYLCASSLVGSGGPTYGYTFGSGTRLTVV.

This chain links TRBV2 with TRBJ1-5, with no clear D. V was cut by 1 base and J by 1 base, with 5 bases left in between. In germline, CDR1 is SNHLY, CDR2 FYNNEI. The length of the CDR3 is 14 residues. The CDR3 is CASSEVRSNQPQHF. DNA for the CDR3: TGTGCCAGCAGTGAAGTCAGGAGCAATCAGCCCCAGCATTTT.

This clone was detected only once. The V call is TRBV5-1, the J call TRBJ1-5; 7 positions match TRBD1. Trimming cost V 3 bases and J 7 bases; bases outside gene matches: 10. The CDR3 contains 15 residues. Per germline, CDR1 SGHRS and CDR2 YFSETQ. This chain's CDR3 is CASSWDTGVGQPQHF. CDR3 in DNA: TGCGCCAGCAGCTGGGATACAGGGGTCGGGCAGCCCCAGCATTTT.

The CDR3 here is CASSFRPGGGEQYF. For the CDR3, the DNA is TGTGCCAGCAGTTTTCGGCCCGGTGGCGGCGAGCAGTACTTC. The chain uses TRBV27 and TRBJ2-7; D is unclear. Germline V gives CDR1 MNHEY, CDR2 SMNVEV (reference sequence). This CDR3 comprises 14 residues. Trimming cost V 3 bases and J 6 bases, with 15 bases left between them.

The rearrangement links TRBV6-2 or TRBV6-3 to TRBJ2-1; TRBD2 might be the D (7 bases). Deletions cut 5 bases from V and 6 bases from J, with 17 bases between. Germline V CDR1 and CDR2: MNHEY, SVGEGT. This CDR3 is 15 amino acids long. The CDR3 region has the DNA TGTGCCAGCAGTAAAAGGGGGAGGGCCAGCAATGAGCAGTTCTTC. This codes for CASSKRGRASNEQFF.

This chain links TRBV18 with TRBJ1-3, with 9 bases fitting TRBD1. The germline gives CDR1 KGHSH, CDR2 LQKENI. The CDR3 runs 20 residues. Trimming cost V 3 bases and J 2 bases; bases outside gene matches: 17. This CDR3 reads CASSPLRGRGTGHTGNTIYF. The CDR3 DNA is TGTGCCAGCTCACCTCTCCGTGGGCGTGGGACAGGGCATACTGGAAACACCATATATTTT. The full variable domain, its missing parts supplied by reference TRBV18 and TRBJ1-3, is NAGVMQNPRHLVRRRGQEARLRCSPMKGHSHVYWYRQLPEEGLKFMVYLQKENIIDESGMPKERFSAEFPKEGPSILRIQQVVRGDSAAYFCASSPLRGRGTGHTGNTIYFGEGSWLTVV.

V is TRBV6-5 and J is TRBJ2-7; 10 bases map to TRBD2. Germline V gene sequence: CDR1 MNHEY, CDR2 SVGAGI. V lost 7 bases and J lost 7; bases outside the gene matches: 7. This CDR3 spans 13 amino acids. CDR3 coding DNA: TGTGCCAGCAAAGCGGGAGGGCCGAGGGAGCAGTACTTC. Translated: CASKAGGPREQYF.

In DNA, the CDR3 is TGTGCCAGCAAAGGGACTGATAACTCCTACGAGCAGTACTTC. It codes for CASKGTDNSYEQYF. This chain joins TRBV19 and TRBJ2-7, with TRBD2 as a possible D gene (6 bases). CDR3 length: 14 amino acids. The V end lost 9 bases, the J end lost 0 bases, and 15 bases lay between the germline ends. Germline V CDR1 and CDR2: LNHDA, SQIVND (reference sequence). Filled out from reference TRBV19 and TRBJ2-7, the complete variable domain reads DGGITQSPKYLFRKEGQNVTLSCEQNLNHDAMYWYRQDPGQGLRLIYYSQIVNDFQKGDIAEGYSVSREKKESFPLTVTSAQKNPTAFYLCASKGTDNSYEQYFGPGTRLTVT.

The chain combines TRBV19 with TRBJ2-7; D perhaps matches TRBD2 (6 bases). Germline CDR1 and CDR2: LNHDA and SQIVND (reference sequence). The CDR3 extends over 14 amino acids. V lost 5 bases, J lost 3 bases, and 14 bases lay in between. The DNA of the CDR3 is TGTGCCAGTAGTCGGGACTCGCCGCACTACGAGCAGTACTTC. Protein: CASSRDSPHYEQYF.

V usage is TRBV20-1 and J usage is TRBJ2-7; 10 bases agree with TRBD2. V trimming: 3 bases; J trimming: 6 bases; junction bases outside the gene matches: 5. This CDR3 spans 13 amino acids. Looked up from germline, CDR1 is DFQATT and CDR2 is SNEGSKA (reference sequence). CDR3 residues: CSASYLAGGEQYF. The CDR3 DNA reads TGCAGTGCTAGTTATTTAGCGGGAGGCGAGCAGTACTTC.

The chain carries TRBV28 and TRBJ2-1; 8 bases match TRBD2. V lost 4 bases and J lost 7; bases outside the gene matches: 12. Germline V gene lookup returns CDR1 MDHEN and CDR2 SYDVKM. This CDR3 is 16 amino acids long. This CDR3 is CASSSQGSGSRNEQFF. The CDR3 nucleotides read TGTGCCAGCAGTTCTCAGGGCAGCGGGAGTCGAAATGAGCAGTTCTTC.

In regard to this clone: In the same sample, other DNA sequences code for this CDR3. V and J are TRBV6-5 and TRBJ1-3; 7 bases agree with TRBD1. The CDR3 extends over 14 amino acids. Germline trimming cut 5 bases from V and 0 bases from J; bases unmatched to any gene: 1. Per the germline V gene, CDR1 is MNHEY and CDR2 is SVGAGI. CDR3: CASSRTGSGNTIYF. CDR3 DNA sequence: TGTGCCAGCAGTAGGACAGGCTCTGGAAACACCATATATTTT.

The chain combines TRBV19 with TRBJ2-5, with TRBD1 matching 8 bases. Germline V gene data show CDR1 as LNHDA and CDR2 as SQIVND (reference sequence). This CDR3 contains 16 residues. The trim removed 4 bases at V and 3 bases at J, leaving 10 bases unmatched. The CDR3 DNA is TGTGCCAGTAGTAGTAGATACAGGGGGGAGGAAGAGACCCAGTACTTC. Translating gives CASSSRYRGEEETQYF. The full variable domain, with the rest looked up from reference TRBV19 and TRBJ2-5, is DGGITQSPKYLFRKEGQNVTLSCEQNLNHDAMYWYRQDPGQGLRLIYYSQIVNDFQKGDIAEGYSVSREKKESFPLTVTSAQKNPTAFYLCASSSRYRGEEETQYFGPGTRLLVL.

V usage is TRBV24-1 and J usage is TRBJ2-1; a weak D match, TRBD2 (5 bases). CDR1 is KGHDR, CDR2 SFDVKD, per germline. This CDR3 is built from 16 residues. The V gene lost 1 base and the J gene lost 0 bases, with 9 bases spanning the gap. The CDR3 protein is CATSDFDGDSYNEQFF. The DNA for the CDR3 is TGTGCCACCAGTGATTTTGACGGGGACTCCTACAATGAGCAGTTCTTC.

The sample holds one count of this clone. The chain joins TRBV4-1 to TRBJ2-6; TRBD1 matches 8 bases. The V segment lost 2 bases and the J segment 1 base; nucleotides outside the gene matches: 7. The CDR3 spans 18 residues. In germline, CDR1 is MGHRA, CDR2 YSYEKL. CDR3 nucleotides: TGCGCCAGCAGCCAATTACAGGGGGTGAGTTCTGGGGCCAACGTCCTGACTTTC. Protein: CASSQLQGVSSGANVLTF.

The chain employs TRBV5-1 and TRBJ2-1; 11 positions match TRBD2. J was trimmed by 5 bases and V by 7 bases; bases with no gene match: 5. The CDR3 totals 14 residues. Looked up from germline, CDR1 is SGHRS and CDR2 is YFSETQ. DNA for the CDR3: TGCGCCAGCGGACAGACTAGCGGGAACAATGAGCAGTTCTTC. Translated, it gives CASGQTSGNNEQFF.

The chain is built from TRBV18 and TRBJ1-6; 9 positions agree with TRBD1. The CDR3 runs 16 residues. The ends lost 6 bases at V and 2 bases at J; junction bases unmatched: 5. CDR1 KGHSH and CDR2 LQKENI come from the germline V gene. Written as DNA, the CDR3 is TGTGCCAGCTCCCTCCGGGACAGGGCCTATAATTCACCCCTCCACTTT. Translated: CASSLRDRAYNSPLHF.

The chain couples TRBV12-3 or TRBV12-4 to TRBJ1-2; D is possibly TRBD1 (5 bases). V was shortened by 3 bases and J by 6 bases, with 11 bases between the two germline ends. The CDR3 length is 13 residues. The CDR3, as DNA: TGTGCCAGCAGTTTCCCGGCAGGGAATGGCTACACCTTC. It yields the protein CASSFPAGNGYTF.